A single sample is the source of the 14 T cell receptor beta chains below, sequenced in a study of T cell repertoires in cytomegalovirus infection. TCRdb re-derived calls from the reads in MiXCR, one entry per CDR3 protein. Seen here are around 740,000 distinct CDR3 sequences, 35% to 45% observed once, and the top ten hold 2.5% to 3.5%. Material: PBMCs. The receptor set was obtained from a human donor in good health (CMV status not recorded). Some clones in this sample may be carry-over from other donors' samples.

V usage is TRBV7-2 and J usage is TRBJ2-3; D uncertain. The CDR3 extends over 14 amino acids. Trimming left V 7 bases short and J 6 bases short, with 17 bases between. The V gene's germline CDR1 is SGHTA and CDR2 FQGNSA. CDR3 nucleotide sequence: TGTGCCAGCACCCTAGGACGGGCCACTGATACGCAGTATTTT. It specifies CASTLGRATDTQYF. The full variable domain, its missing parts supplied by reference TRBV7-2 and TRBJ2-3, is GAGVSQSPSNKVTEKGKDVELRCDPISGHTALYWYRQSLGQGLEFLIYFQGNSAPDKSGLPSDRFSAERTGGSVSTLTIQRTQQEDSAVYLCASTLGRATDTQYFGPGTRLTVL.

The rearrangement links TRBV14 to TRBJ2-1; weak D call: TRBD2 (6 bases). In germline, CDR1 is SGHDN, CDR2 FVKESK. The V and J ends lost 1 base and 0 bases respectively, with 10 bases between them. CDR3 size: 16 residues. The CDR3 sequence: CASSQAEGSSYNEQFF. The CDR3 DNA reads TGTGCCAGCAGCCAAGCGGAGGGTAGCTCCTACAATGAGCAGTTCTTC.

This clonotype was detected ten times or more. The CDR3, as DNA: TGTGCCAGCAGCTCCCGACAGGAGCACAACTATGGCTACACCTTC. It specifies CASSSRQEHNYGYTF. This sequence joins TRBV7-2 and TRBJ1-2; weak D call: TRBD1 (6 bases). Germline V gene data show CDR1 as SGHTA and CDR2 as FQGNSA. Trimming pared 4 bases from V and 2 bases from J, leaving 14 bases between. CDR3 length: 15 residues. Complete variable domain (other parts from reference TRBV7-2 and TRBJ1-2): GAGVSQSPSNKVTEKGKDVELRCDPISGHTALYWYRQSLGQGLEFLIYFQGNSAPDKSGLPSDRFSAERTGGSVSTLTIQRTQQEDSAVYLCASSSRQEHNYGYTFGSGTRLTVV.

This clonotype was seen only a few times. This chain connects TRBV5-8 to TRBJ2-2, with D possibly being TRBD1 or TRBD2 (5 bases each). V dropped 0 bases and J dropped 5 bases, with 11 bases sitting between them. This CDR3 region has 15 residues. In germline, CDR1 is SGHTS, CDR2 YDEGEE. The CDR3 sequence is CASSLVGARTGELFF. As DNA, the CDR3 is TGTGCCAGCAGCTTGGTCGGGGCGCGGACCGGGGAGCTGTTTTTT.

Points on this clonotype: Just one base apart from a much larger clone, this may be a read error. The chain uses TRBV7-8 and TRBJ2-2; no reliable D call. Germline V gives CDR1 SGHVS, CDR2 FQNEAQ. V was trimmed by 2 bases and J by 0 bases, leaving 4 bases between them. The CDR3 totals 14 residues. The CDR3 reads CASSLLANTGELFF. The CDR3 DNA follows: TGTGCCAGCAGCTTACTGGCGAACACCGGGGAGCTGTTTTTT.

This clonotype was detected a few times. This chain connects TRBV25-1 to TRBJ2-1; TRBD2 matches 12 bases. The J segment lost 15 bases and the V segment lost 4 bases, leaving 10 bases of the junction unmatched. The CDR3 runs to 14 residues. Germline lookup yields CDR1 MGHDK and CDR2 SYGVNS. The CDR3 sequence is CASSAWTSGMEWFF. CDR3 DNA sequence: TGTGCCAGCAGTGCCTGGACTAGCGGGATGGAGTGGTTCTTC.

This clonotype came up a few times. The chain joins TRBV19 to TRBJ2-6, with a weak D call TRBD1 (6 bases). Trimming left V 3 bases short and J 1 base short, with 7 bases between. This CDR3 contains 15 residues. Germline V gene lookup returns CDR1 LNHDA and CDR2 SQIVND (reference sequence). CDR3 sequence reads: CASSMRGSGANVLTF. CDR3 nucleotides: TGTGCCAGTAGTATGAGGGGGTCTGGGGCCAACGTCCTGACTTTC.

This rearrangement joins TRBV28 to TRBJ2-7, with 8 bases fitting TRBD1. V lost 4 bases to trimming and J lost 4 bases; unmatched junction nucleotides: 9. The CDR3 consists of 15 residues. Germline V gene data show CDR1 as MDHEN and CDR2 as SYDVKM. In DNA, the CDR3 is TGTGCCAGCAGTTCCCCGGGGGACAGGCGGTACGAGCAGTACTTC. Its translation is CASSSPGDRRYEQYF.

This chain connects TRBV19 to TRBJ2-1; 12 positions agree with TRBD1. Germline V gives CDR1 LNHDA, CDR2 SQIVND (reference sequence). CDR3 length equals 16 residues. The ends lost 7 bases at V and 6 bases at J; junction bases unmatched: 10. The CDR3: CASTPTGTGGPNEQFF. CDR3 coding DNA: TGTGCCAGTACCCCGACCGGGACAGGGGGCCCCAATGAGCAGTTCTTC.

J is TRBJ2-3 and V is TRBV6-1; 8 positions agree with TRBD1. The CDR3 extends over 17 amino acids. CDR1 is MNHNS, CDR2 SASEGT, per germline. Trimming at V came to 4 bases and at J to 1 base, leaving 10 bases not matched to a gene. In DNA form, the CDR3 reads TGTGCCAGCAGTGTACGAGGACAGGGCCGGGGCACAGATACGCAGTATTTT. Residues: CASSVRGQGRGTDTQYF.

The gene calls are TRBV7-8 and TRBJ2-3; D is undetermined. V was shortened by 2 bases and J by 2 bases, with 8 bases between the two germline ends. Per the germline V gene, CDR1 is SGHVS and CDR2 is FQNEAQ. The CDR3 is made up of 14 amino acids. Here the CDR3 DNA reads TGTGCCAGCAGCTTAACGGTCACCACAGATACGCAGTATTTT. Amino acids: CASSLTVTTDTQYF.

V gene TRBV7-2 combines with J gene TRBJ2-1; 8 positions agree with TRBD1. Losses at the gene ends were 3 bases for V and 1 base for J; bases not matched to a gene: 8. The CDR3 is 17 amino acids. Germline V gene data show CDR1 as SGHTA and CDR2 as FQGNSA. CDR3 region: CASSLSFRGPSYNEQFF. CDR3 coding DNA: TGTGCCAGCAGCTTGTCTTTCAGGGGGCCGTCCTACAATGAGCAGTTCTTC.

The rearrangement joins TRBV27 to TRBJ1-6; perhaps TRBD1 as D (5 bases). This CDR3 is 14 amino acids long. Per germline, CDR1 MNHEY and CDR2 SMNVEV (reference sequence). Trimming took 6 bases from V and 7 from J, leaving 13 bases between them. This CDR3 reads CASSDRQPNSPLHF. The CDR3 DNA is TGTGCCAGCAGCGATCGACAGCCCAATTCACCCCTCCACTTT.

This clonotype was recorded at least ten times. J is TRBJ1-1 and V is TRBV7-8; unclear D gene. Trimming left V 3 bases short and J 1 base short, with 18 bases between. The CDR3 runs to 17 residues. Germline loops: CDR1 SGHVS, CDR2 FQNEAQ. The CDR3 coding sequence is TGTGCCAGCAGCTTCGGCTTGTTTATTGTGGAGAACACTGAAGCTTTCTTT. This sequence encodes CASSFGLFIVENTEAFF.